This T cell receptor beta chain was sequenced during a study of control samples from healthy donors and cancer patients. The CDR3 is made up of 14 amino acids. Per germline, CDR1 SNHLY and CDR2 FYNNEI. V dropped 4 bases and J dropped 2 bases, with 9 bases sitting between them. This table comes from immunoSEQ multiplex PCR, and its TCRdb copy is limited to in-frame clones, with some not included. Of 150,000 to 180,000 clones listed, about 94% are singletons. This sequence originates from a man in his forties in good health. Material: blood. V and J are TRBV2 and TRBJ1-5, with D uncertain. CDR3 residues: CASSGDGGNQPQHF. The DNA of the CDR3 is TGTGCCAGCAGTGGTGACGGAGGCAATCAGCCCCAGCATTTT. Full variable domain (rest looked up from reference TRBV2 and TRBJ1-5): EPEVTQTPSHQVTQMGQEVILRCVPISNHLYFYWYRQILGQKVEFLVSFYNNEISEKSEIFDDQFSVERPDGSNFTLKIRSTKLEDSAMYFCASSGDGGNQPQHFGDGTRLSIL.